The present TCR beta chain was sequenced within a study of CD8 T cells in ankylosing spondylitis. This clonotype was seen a handful of times. Its cognate antigen is unknown. Because the CDR3 is missing its conserved closing phenylalanine or tryptophan, this is likely a read error. The DNA is omitted, as the CDR3 cannot be located on it reliably, and the CDR3 follows TCRdb's listing. Per the germline V gene, CDR1 is SGHDN and CDR2 is FVKESK. The CDR3 has 13 amino acids, counting both end residues. From the 5' RACE reads, TCRdb called clonotypes with MiXCR, one entry per CDR3 protein. The sample lists roughly 440,000 distinct CDR3 sequences; 15% to 20% were seen once. Study-level points and caveats: What seemed typical of ankylosing spondylitis blood was a TCR beta motif built from eight highly homologous variants.

This receptor was identified in a male donor with ankylosing spondylitis. Source material: blood, either unsorted or a sorted T cell fraction (not recorded which). The rearrangement uses TRBV14 and TRBJ2-7; whether TRBD1, the table's D call, matches the DNA was not checked. This CDR3 reads CASSPNKKHRALT.